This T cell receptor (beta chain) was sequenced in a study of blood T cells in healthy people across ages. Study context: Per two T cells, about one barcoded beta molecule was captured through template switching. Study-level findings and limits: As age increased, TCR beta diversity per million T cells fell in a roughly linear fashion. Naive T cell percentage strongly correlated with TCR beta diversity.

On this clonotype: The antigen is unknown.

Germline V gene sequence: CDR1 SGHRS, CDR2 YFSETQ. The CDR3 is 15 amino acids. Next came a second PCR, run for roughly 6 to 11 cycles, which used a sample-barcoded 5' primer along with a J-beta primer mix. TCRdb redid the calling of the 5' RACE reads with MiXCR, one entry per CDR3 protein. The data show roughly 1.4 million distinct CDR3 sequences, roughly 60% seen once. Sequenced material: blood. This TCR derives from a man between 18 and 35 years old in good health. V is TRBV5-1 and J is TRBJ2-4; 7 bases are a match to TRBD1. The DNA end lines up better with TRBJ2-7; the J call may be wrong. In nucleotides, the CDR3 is TGCGCCAGCAGTCCCTGGACGGGACAGAGCTACGAGCAGTACTTC. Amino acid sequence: CASSPWTGQSYEQYF.